The 12 T cell receptor beta chains below come from one sample, sequenced in a study of cytomegalovirus exposure and HLA in healthy donors (TCRdb year 2017). The method was the immunoSEQ multiplex PCR assay. For the multiplex PCR, a mixture combining 60 forward primers for TCR Vbeta segments and 13 reverse primers for TCR Jbeta segments was used. TCRdb obtained this table from immuneACCESS and retained in-frame rearrangements with V and J assigned. These tables miss some clones; where compared with another copy, unresolved V genes account for less than half of the shortfall, and the remainder is unexplained. This sample lists 50,000 to 65,000 clones; about four fifths were detected once. Approximately 3% of the sample is held by the ten biggest clonotypes. Sample: PBMCs. These receptors originate from a woman between 18 and 29 years old in good health and CMV-seronegative.

This clone was recorded a few times. The chain employs TRBV1 and TRBJ2-1; the D call TRBD2 from the table was never checked on the DNA. TRBV1 is a pseudogene locus. This CDR3 spans 16 amino acids. For the CDR3, the DNA is TGCACCAGCAGCCGGACTAGCGGGAGGTCCTACAATGAGCAGTTCTTC. This codes for CTSSRTSGRSYNEQFF.

J is TRBJ2-3 and V is TRBV4-2, with D maybe TRBD1 (6 bases). CDR1 is LGHNA, CDR2 YNFKEQ, per germline. CDR3 size: 17 residues. V shed 0 bases and J shed 2 bases, with 15 bases lying between them. The CDR3: CASSQDPSGAFTDTQYF. The DNA for the CDR3 is TGTGCCAGCAGCCAAGATCCCTCAGGGGCTTTCACAGATACGCAGTATTTT.

The chain carries TRBV6-6 and TRBJ2-7, with a possible D match to TRBD1 (6 bases). The CDR3 extends over 14 amino acids. V was trimmed by 2 bases and J by 3 bases, leaving 11 bases between them. CDR1 MNHNY and CDR2 SVGAGI come from the germline V gene (reference sequence). The CDR3 here is CASSYDTGSYEQYF. CDR3 nucleotide sequence: TGTGCCAGCAGTTACGATACAGGGAGCTACGAGCAGTACTTC.

The chain uses TRBV7-3 and TRBJ2-3, with D perhaps matching TRBD2 (6 bases). Germline V gene sequence: CDR1 SGHTA, CDR2 FQGTGA. The V gene lost 0 bases and the J gene lost 5 bases, with 6 bases spanning the gap. This CDR3 contains 13 residues. The CDR3 sequence is CASSLTGGDTQYF. Written as DNA, the CDR3 is TGTGCCAGCAGCTTAACGGGGGGAGATACGCAGTATTTT.

A single count supports this clone. The chain employs TRBV28 and TRBJ1-3, with 8 bases matching TRBD1. Unmatched junction bases numbered 13, after V lost 5 bases and J lost 4 bases. This CDR3 has 17 amino acids. Per the germline V gene, CDR1 is MDHEN and CDR2 is SYDVKM. The CDR3 here is CASSTPWTGRSGNTIYF. DNA of the CDR3: TGTGCCAGCAGTACCCCTTGGACAGGGAGATCCGGAAACACCATATATTTT.

The J gene is TRBJ2-2, the V gene TRBV5-4, with 9 bases that match TRBD1. CDR3 length: 14 amino acids. The germline V gene encodes CDR1 SGHNT and CDR2 YYREEE (reference sequence). Trimming cost V 5 bases and J 6 bases; bases outside gene matches: 5. The CDR3 loop is CASRQGAAAGELFF. CDR3 sequence (DNA): TGTGCCAGCAGACAGGGGGCCGCCGCCGGGGAGCTGTTTTTT.

DNA for the CDR3: TGTGCCAGCACCAAAACAGGGGGCTCCTACAATGAGCAGTTCTTC. Translation gives CASTKTGGSYNEQFF. The chain has TRBV5-4 and TRBJ2-1, with 8 bases identical to TRBD1. Germline-derived CDR1 and CDR2 are SGHNT and YYREEE (reference sequence). V gave up 6 bases and J gave up 0 bases; unmatched junction bases: 5. The CDR3 runs to 15 residues. The entire variable domain, with the rest obtained from reference TRBV5-4 and TRBJ2-1, is as follows: ETGVTQSPTHLIKTRGQQVTLRCSSQSGHNTVSWYQQALGQGPQFIFQYYREEENGRGNFPPRFSGLQFPNYSSELNVNALELDDSALYLCASTKTGGSYNEQFFGPGTRLTVL.

The V gene is TRBV10-3, the J gene TRBJ1-2; 10 nucleotides align to TRBD1. V shed 3 bases and J 4 bases; nucleotides not matched to a gene: 5. The CDR3 totals 15 residues. The germline V gene encodes CDR1 ENHRY and CDR2 SYGVKD. The CDR3 DNA reads as TGTGCCATCAGTGATCCGGGACAGGGGTTCTATGGCTACACCTTC. The encoded protein is CAISDPGQGFYGYTF.

This chain uses TRBV2 with TRBJ1-2; D uncertain. V gave up 6 bases and J gave up 7 bases, with 12 bases separating them. This CDR3 spans 12 amino acids. CDR1 SNHLY and CDR2 FYNNEI come from the germline V gene. The CDR3 loop reads CASRAGILGYTF. Written as DNA, the CDR3 is TGTGCCAGCAGGGCGGGTATCCTTGGCTACACCTTC.

This clone was seen more than once but under ten times. The junction and the germline gene differ at one end; a read error may be behind it. CDR3 sequence: CASSSQGTASGANGLTF. CDR3 nucleotides: TGCGCCAGCAGCAGTCAGGGGACGGCGTCTGGGGCCAACGGCCTGACTTTC. The chain uses TRBV5-1 and TRBJ2-6; possible D gene TRBD1, 6 bases. The CDR3 spans 17 residues. Germline lookup yields CDR1 SGHRS and CDR2 YFSETQ.

This clone was found a few times. The gene calls are TRBV20-1 and TRBJ2-7; maybe TRBD2 (7 bases). This CDR3 has 11 amino acids. Germline V lookup: CDR1 DFQATT, CDR2 SNEGSKA (reference sequence). Trimming removed 7 bases at V and 7 bases at J, with 14 bases between. The CDR3 DNA sequence: TGCAGTGTGGGGGGGGCCGCGGAGCAGTACTTC. It is translated as CSVGGAAEQYF.

The CDR3 DNA reads TGCGCCAGCAGCCAGGTGGAGGGGTCCCGGGGTGGCTACACCTTC. Translating it yields CASSQVEGSRGGYTF. The chain has TRBV4-1 and TRBJ1-2, with D perhaps TRBD1 (5 bases). This CDR3 has 15 amino acids. V was cut by 3 bases and J by 7 bases, with 18 bases left in between. CDR1 is MGHRA and CDR2 is YSYEKL in the germline V gene.